This TCR beta chain was sequenced during a study of cytomegalovirus exposure and HLA in healthy donors. Study-wide points: Within the 120 or so validation repertoires, first-cohort TCR clusters tended to co-occur, according to a later analysis.

Concerning this clone itself: Its target is not known.

Sequencing used immunoSEQ multiplex PCR; TCRdb keeps in-frame clones, though not all of them. The sample consists of 140,000 or so clones, approximately 92% of them appearing once. Separation from the roughly 670-subject first cohort characterized the roughly 120-subject validation cohort, to which the donors belonged. Per germline, CDR1 SGHTA and CDR2 FQGNSA. This CDR3 contains 13 residues. V gave up 4 bases and J gave up 9 bases; unmatched junction bases: 5. The rearrangement links TRBV7-2 to TRBJ2-4; 8 bases line up with TRBD1. Sequenced sample: PBMCs. The clonotype originates from a young woman in good health and CMV-seropositive. CDR3 in DNA: TGTGCCAGCAGCTCCCGACAGGGGAGCATTCAGTACTTC. As protein: CASSSRQGSIQYF. The entire variable domain, with the rest obtained from reference TRBV7-2 and TRBJ2-4, is as follows: GAGVSQSPSNKVTEKGKDVELRCDPISGHTALYWYRQSLGQGLEFLIYFQGNSAPDKSGLPSDRFSAERTGGSVSTLTIQRTQQEDSAVYLCASSSRQGSIQYFGAGTRLSVL.